This T cell receptor beta chain was identified during a study of neurological immune-mediated disorders. Germline V gene data show CDR1 as LGHDT and CDR2 as YNNKEL (reference sequence). There are 15 residues in the CDR3. V dropped 4 bases and J dropped 1 base, with 13 bases sitting between them. This clonotype was detected only a few times. Its antigen remains unidentified. General study points: Phylogenetic grouping placed 18 of 34 multiple sclerosis patients' repertoires in one related-CDR3 cluster, a possible signature. TCR-beta repertoires seemed private in all groups, with no expanded CDR3 amino acid sequences shared.

cDNA synthesis was performed by 5'RACE with 10-nucleotide random UMIs. Each CDR3 protein is one row after TCRdb ran MiXCR on the 5' RACE reads. The table includes about 82,000 distinct CDR3 sequences, 2% to 3% detected once. This sequence joins TRBV3-1 and TRBJ1-1; D perhaps matches TRBD1 (6 bases). This clonotype originated in a woman aged 30 to 39 with multiple sclerosis. Sequences were obtained from PBMCs. The CDR3 sequence is CASSLYRVRNTEAFF. The DNA for the CDR3 is TGTGCCAGCAGCCTCTACAGGGTCAGGAACACTGAAGCTTTCTTT.